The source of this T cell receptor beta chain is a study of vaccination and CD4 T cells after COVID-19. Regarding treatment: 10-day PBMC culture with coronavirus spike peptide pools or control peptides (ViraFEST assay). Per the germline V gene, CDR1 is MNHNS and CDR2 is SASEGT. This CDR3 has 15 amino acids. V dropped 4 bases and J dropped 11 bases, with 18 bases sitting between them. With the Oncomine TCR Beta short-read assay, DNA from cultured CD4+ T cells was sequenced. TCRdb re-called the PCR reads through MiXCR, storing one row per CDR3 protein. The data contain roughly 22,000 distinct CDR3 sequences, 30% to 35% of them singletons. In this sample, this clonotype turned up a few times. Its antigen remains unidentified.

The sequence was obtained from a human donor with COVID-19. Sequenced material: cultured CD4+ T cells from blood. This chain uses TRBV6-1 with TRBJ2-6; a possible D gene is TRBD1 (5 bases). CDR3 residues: CASSGQNSSGYVLTF. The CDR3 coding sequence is TGTGCCAGCAGTGGTCAGAACTCCTCAGGGTACGTCCTGACTTTC.